This T cell receptor (beta chain) appears in the sequencing data of a study of T-cell reconstitution after alpha-beta-depleted transplantation in children. This clonotype occurred a few times. Unique molecular identifiers were used in preparing the TCRbeta library. TCRdb processed the PCR reads anew with MiXCR; each CDR3 protein has one entry. The data contain roughly 590,000 distinct CDR3 sequences, approximately 17% of them seen just once; the ten biggest clones take up 1.1%. Per germline, CDR1 SGHVS and CDR2 FQNEAQ. Germline trimming cut 0 bases from V and 1 base from J; bases unmatched to any gene: 1. This CDR3 has 16 amino acids.

The TCR originated in a human donor who donated a stem cell graft to a child with acute myeloid leukemia. This specimen was PBMCs from the stem cell graft donor, taken from the stem cell graft. The V and J genes are TRBV7-8 and TRBJ2-3; 10 bases align to TRBD1. CDR3 nucleotides: TGTGCCAGCAGCTTAGCGGACAGGGGGGGCACAGATACGCAGTATTTT. Protein: CASSLADRGGTDTQYF.